What follows are 23 T cell receptor beta chains derived from one specimen sequenced in a study of cytomegalovirus exposure and HLA in healthy donors. PCR primers comprised 60 Vbeta and 13 Jbeta primers. Assay: immunoSEQ multiplex PCR; the TCRdb copy retains only in-frame clones and omits some. This sample has over 110,000 clones, with roughly 74% found just once. Sequencing input: PBMCs. The source of these receptors is a young woman in good health and CMV-seropositive.

The chain has TRBV28 and TRBJ1-5, with 8 bases identical to TRBD1. Germline trimming cut 6 bases from V and 5 bases from J; bases unmatched to any gene: 12. The germline gives CDR1 MDHEN, CDR2 SYDVKM. The CDR3 length is 16 residues. This CDR3 is CASSFAGQGDYQPQHF. The CDR3 DNA sequence: TGTGCCAGCAGCTTTGCTGGACAGGGTGACTATCAGCCCCAGCATTTT.

This chain links TRBV4-1 with TRBJ1-2; D gene ambiguous. Germline V lookup: CDR1 MGHRA, CDR2 YSYEKL. V was pared by 0 bases and J by 8 bases, with 10 bases between. This CDR3 spans 13 amino acids. The CDR3 sequence is CASSQERGVGYTF. The CDR3, as DNA: TGCGCCAGCAGCCAAGAGCGGGGTGTCGGCTACACCTTC.

The rearrangement links TRBV4-1 to TRBJ2-1; no definite D call. This CDR3 comprises 15 residues. Trimming cost V 0 bases and J 3 bases, with 9 bases left between them. Germline values: CDR1 MGHRA, CDR2 YSYEKL. This CDR3 is CASSQDHPVYNEQFF. DNA of the CDR3: TGCGCCAGCAGCCAAGATCACCCAGTCTACAATGAGCAGTTCTTC.

This chain connects TRBV25-1 to TRBJ1-1; no definite D call. The ends were cut back, 5 bases at V and 1 base at J, with 11 bases in the middle. Per germline, CDR1 MGHDK and CDR2 SYGVNS. This CDR3 is built from 14 residues. This CDR3 reads CASSPQAGNTEAFF. CDR3 sequence (DNA): TGTGCCAGCAGTCCACAAGCGGGGAACACTGAAGCTTTCTTT.

V usage is TRBV5-1 and J usage is TRBJ2-2; the match to TRBD2 covers 9 bases. Per the germline V gene, CDR1 is SGHRS and CDR2 is YFSETQ. This CDR3 region has 21 residues. Trimming took 4 bases from V and 0 from J; bases not matched to a gene: 19. CDR3 residues: CASSPQPISAGGLANTGELFF. The CDR3 coding sequence is TGCGCCAGCAGCCCCCAACCTATATCAGCGGGGGGCCTCGCGAACACCGGGGAGCTGTTTTTT.

V and J are TRBV6-5 and TRBJ2-2; TRBD1 aligns across 7 bases. Germline assignment: CDR1 MNHEY and CDR2 SVGAGI. The CDR3 totals 13 residues. The V segment lost 6 bases and the J segment 4 bases; nucleotides outside the gene matches: 2. The CDR3 is CASRQGSTGELFF. The CDR3 bases are TGTGCCAGCAGACAGGGGAGCACCGGGGAGCTGTTTTTT.

The V and J genes are TRBV5-5 and TRBJ1-3; 7 positions agree with TRBD1. V trimming: 0 bases; J trimming: 1 base; junction bases outside the gene matches: 4. Germline loops: CDR1 SGHKS, CDR2 YYEKEE (reference sequence). CDR3 length equals 16 residues. CDR3 loop: CASSLVAGGSGNTIYF. The DNA for the CDR3 is TGTGCCAGCAGCTTGGTGGCAGGGGGATCTGGAAACACCATATATTTT.

V is TRBV28 and J is TRBJ2-7; possible D gene TRBD1, 5 bases. Germline CDR1 and CDR2: MDHEN and SYDVKM. V was cut by 1 base and J by 1 base, with 11 bases left in between. The CDR3 length is 15 residues. The CDR3 protein is CASSLSGRASYEQYF. The CDR3 DNA sequence: TGTGCCAGCAGTTTATCCGGCAGGGCATCCTACGAGCAGTACTTC.

The chain has TRBV2 and TRBJ2-3; D possibly corresponds to TRBD1 (5 bases). This CDR3 region has 14 residues. V gave up 4 bases and J gave up 4 bases, with 12 bases separating them. Germline V gene data show CDR1 as SNHLY and CDR2 as FYNNEI. Here the CDR3 DNA reads TGTGCCAGCAGTGTCCAGGGAAGGGCAGATACGCAGTATTTT. It specifies CASSVQGRADTQYF. Variable domain in full (rest from reference TRBV2 and TRBJ2-3): EPEVTQTPSHQVTQMGQEVILRCVPISNHLYFYWYRQILGQKVEFLVSFYNNEISEKSEIFDDQFSVERPDGSNFTLKIRSTKLEDSAMYFCASSVQGRADTQYFGPGTRLTVL.

The chain links TRBV4-1 to TRBJ2-3; 7 nucleotides align to TRBD2. The CDR3 has 17 residues. V shed 5 bases and J 0 bases; nucleotides not matched to a gene: 11. CDR1 MGHRA and CDR2 YSYEKL come from the germline V gene. CDR3 protein: CASSSERGGRSTDTQYF. The CDR3 DNA reads TGCGCCAGCAGCTCCGAGCGGGGAGGGCGCAGCACAGATACGCAGTATTTT.

The chain is built from TRBV30 and TRBJ1-1, with TRBD1 matching 8 bases. V shed 5 bases and J 11 bases; nucleotides not matched to a gene: 4. Germline CDR1 and CDR2: GTSNPN and SVGIG (reference sequence). The CDR3 is 10 amino acids. The CDR3 loop reads CAWDRGNAFF. The CDR3 DNA reads as TGTGCCTGGGACAGGGGTAATGCTTTCTTT.

The chain recombines TRBV21-1 with TRBJ2-1; the DNA was not used to check the table's D call, TRBD2. TRBV21-1 is described as a pseudogene. This CDR3 has 19 residues. CDR3 coding DNA: TGTGCCAGCAGCAAAGTGACGGGGAGTCCCTTAAAATACTACAATGAGCAGTTCTTC. This gives the protein CASSKVTGSPLKYYNEQFF.

This chain links TRBV4-3 with TRBJ1-2; 11 bases fit TRBD1. The V and J ends lost 1 base and 4 bases, in that order; junction bases with no gene match: 8. CDR3 length equals 17 residues. CDR1 and CDR2 (germline): LGHNA, YSLEER. The CDR3 loop reads CASSQADRGLVRYGYTF. The CDR3 DNA reads as TGCGCCAGCAGCCAAGCGGACAGGGGGCTTGTCCGCTATGGCTACACCTTC.

This clone has a handful of counts. The chain combines TRBV28 with TRBJ1-4; possible D gene TRBD1, 5 bases. Germline-derived CDR1 and CDR2 are MDHEN and SYDVKM. This CDR3 comprises 15 residues. V lost 7 bases to trimming and J lost 8 bases, with 20 bases between them. CDR3 in amino acids: CASKPGGAEWEKLFF. The DNA for the CDR3 is TGTGCCAGCAAACCGGGTGGGGCGGAGTGGGAAAAACTGTTTTTT.

V and J are TRBV6-1 and TRBJ2-5; a possible D gene is TRBD2 (6 bases). The V end lost 2 bases, the J end lost 2 bases, and 9 bases lay between the germline ends. Per germline, CDR1 MNHNS and CDR2 SASEGT. The length of the CDR3 is 14 residues. CDR3: CASSERGRQETQYF. In DNA form, the CDR3 reads TGTGCCAGCAGTGAACGGGGGAGGCAAGAGACCCAGTACTTC.

CDR3 DNA sequence: TGTGCCAGCAGCCCCGCGGGGGGATGGATGAACACTGAAGCTTTCTTT. Protein product: CASSPAGGWMNTEAFF. The genes are TRBV5-6 and TRBJ1-1; TRBD1 is a possible D gene (5 bases). Germline CDR1 and CDR2: SGHDT and YYEEEE. This CDR3 contains 16 residues. Trimming stripped 4 bases from V and 0 bases from J, with 16 bases between.

This clone showed up just once. This chain links TRBV10-1 with TRBJ2-1; D gene ambiguous. The CDR3 has 16 amino acids. The germline V gene has CDR1 WNHNN and CDR2 SYGVQD (reference sequence). The ends were cut back, 3 bases at V and 0 bases at J, with 12 bases in the middle. CDR3 sequence: CASSDMNPSSYNEQFF. Here the CDR3 DNA reads TGCGCCAGCAGTGATATGAACCCGAGCTCCTACAATGAGCAGTTCTTC.

Note on this clone: The same CDR3 also results from other DNA sequences found in this sample. The chain recombines TRBV9 with TRBJ2-1; maybe TRBD1 (6 bases). The germline V gene encodes CDR1 SGDLS and CDR2 YYNGEE. The CDR3 extends over 13 amino acids. The V gene lost 2 bases and the J gene lost 6 bases, with 9 bases spanning the gap. This chain's CDR3 is CASSVDRSNEQFF. CDR3 nucleotides: TGTGCCAGCAGCGTCGACAGGAGCAATGAGCAGTTCTTC.

The chain joins TRBV6-5 to TRBJ1-6; no firm D call. V lost 2 bases, J lost 6 bases, and 11 bases lay in between. The germline V gene encodes CDR1 MNHEY and CDR2 SVGAGI. The CDR3 is 15 amino acids. In nucleotides, the CDR3 is TGTGCCAGCAGTTACGAGGCGGCGGGTAATTCACCCCTCCACTTT. Translated, it gives CASSYEAAGNSPLHF.

This chain connects TRBV6-5 to TRBJ1-6; D is unclear. The germline V and J ends were trimmed by 2 bases and 8 bases, with 13 bases remaining between them. Germline loops: CDR1 MNHEY, CDR2 SVGAGI. The CDR3 is made up of 15 amino acids. The CDR3 spells CASSYSGTGDSPLHF. The CDR3 bases are TGTGCCAGCAGTTACAGCGGTACGGGAGATTCACCCCTCCACTTT.

This clone was recorded once. The J gene is TRBJ1-2, the V gene TRBV4-1; 9 positions agree with TRBD1. CDR1 and CDR2 from the germline V gene are MGHRA and YSYEKL. This CDR3 contains 15 residues. Trimming took 0 bases from V and 8 from J; bases not matched to a gene: 7. This CDR3 reads CASSQDEWTGVGYTF. DNA of the CDR3: TGCGCCAGCAGCCAAGATGAATGGACAGGGGTCGGCTACACCTTC.

The chain employs TRBV5-3 and TRBJ2-5; perhaps TRBD1 as D (5 bases). TRBV5-3 is identified as an open reading frame with a role that is uncertain. This CDR3 is built from 18 residues. The V and J ends lost 0 bases and 5 bases respectively, with 23 bases between them. The CDR3 loop is CARSLVGRVSPGSETQYF. In DNA form, the CDR3 reads TGTGCCAGAAGCTTGGTTGGCAGGGTTTCCCCTGGTTCGGAGACCCAGTACTTC.

The V call is TRBV5-4, the J call TRBJ1-1; no clear D. The CDR3 runs to 16 residues. The ends were cut back, 4 bases at V and 1 base at J, with 17 bases in the middle. CDR1 SGHNT and CDR2 YYREEE come from the germline V gene (reference sequence). DNA of the CDR3: TGTGCCAGCAGCCCGAAAAGAAACAACAGGAACACTGAAGCTTTCTTT. It codes for CASSPKRNNRNTEAFF.